This record covers a single TCR beta chain. What it recognizes is unknown. These data originate in a study of shared clonotypes between healthy human individuals. General study findings and limits: The study found about 4.6% of naive CD4 clonotypes shared across several donors. Collection of samples was limited to blood; tissue repertoires likely differ.

CCR7-negative CD45RA+ TemRA cells were pooled with CD45RO+ cells for CD8 memory. This CDR3 comprises 16 residues. Germline loops: CDR1 MDHEN, CDR2 SYDVKM. J lost 2 bases, V lost 3 bases, and 6 bases had no gene match. Each subset's genomic DNA was split evenly across several immunoSEQ plates. The protocol was immunoSEQ multiplex PCR, while the TCRdb copy is restricted to in-frame clones and leaves out a portion. Of 650,000 to 700,000 clones in the sample, roughly 88% were seen once. This chain connects TRBV28 to TRBJ2-7; 11 bases agree with TRBD2. The specimen was memory CD8+ T cells from PBMCs. As to subset: CD45RO+ cells pooled with CCR7-negative TemRA cells. This TCR derives from a man in his late teens or twenties in good health. Some clones in this sample may be carry-over from other donors' samples. The CDR3 sequence is CASSFSTSGRTYEQYF. The CDR3 DNA sequence: TGTGCCAGCAGTTTCTCCACTAGCGGGAGAACCTACGAGCAGTACTTC.